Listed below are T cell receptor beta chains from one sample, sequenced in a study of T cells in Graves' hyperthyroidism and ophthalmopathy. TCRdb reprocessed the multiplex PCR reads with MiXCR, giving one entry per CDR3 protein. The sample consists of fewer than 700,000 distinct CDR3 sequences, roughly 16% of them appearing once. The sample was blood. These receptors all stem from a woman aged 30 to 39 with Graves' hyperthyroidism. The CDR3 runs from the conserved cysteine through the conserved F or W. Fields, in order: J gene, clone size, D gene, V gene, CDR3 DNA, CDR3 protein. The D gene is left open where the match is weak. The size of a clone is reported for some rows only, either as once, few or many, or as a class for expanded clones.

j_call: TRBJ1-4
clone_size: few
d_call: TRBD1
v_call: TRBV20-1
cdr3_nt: TGCAGTGCTAGAGACACCCCCCGTCGACAGGGCCCTAATGAAAAACTGTTTTTT
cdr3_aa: CSARDTPRRQGPNEKLFF

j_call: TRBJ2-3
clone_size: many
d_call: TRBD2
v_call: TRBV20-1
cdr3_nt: TGCAGTGCTCTAGCGGGGAACACAGATACGCAGTATTTT
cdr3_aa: CSALAGNTDTQYF

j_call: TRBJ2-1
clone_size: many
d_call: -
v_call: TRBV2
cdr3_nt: TGTGCCAGCAGTGAGTTACCAGCCGCATCATCCTACAATGAGCAGTTCTTC
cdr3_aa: CASSELPAASSYNEQFF

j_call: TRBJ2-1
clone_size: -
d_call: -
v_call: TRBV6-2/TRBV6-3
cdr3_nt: TGTGCCAGCAGTTACTTTCTGGCATCGGGGAGCTCCTACAATGAGCAGTTCTTC
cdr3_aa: CASSYFLASGSSYNEQFF

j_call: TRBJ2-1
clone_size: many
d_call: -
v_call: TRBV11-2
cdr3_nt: TGTGCCAGCGGAACTAGGACCACCTCCTACAATGAGCAGTTCTTC
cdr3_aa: CASGTRTTSYNEQFF

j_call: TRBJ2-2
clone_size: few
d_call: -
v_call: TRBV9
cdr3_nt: TGTGCCAGCAGCGTAGCCCCACGAGTAGACACCGGGGAGCTGTTTTTT
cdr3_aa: CASSVAPRVDTGELFF

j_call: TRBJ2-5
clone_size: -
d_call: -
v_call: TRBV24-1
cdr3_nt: TGTGCCACCAGTGACCAAATGGGAGTCCAAGAGACCCAGTACTTC
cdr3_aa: CATSDQMGVQETQYF

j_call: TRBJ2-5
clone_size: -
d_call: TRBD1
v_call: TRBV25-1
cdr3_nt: TGTGCCAGCAGTGCACTAGGGACAGGGGGATTACTGGGTCAAGAGACCCAGTACTTC
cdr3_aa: CASSALGTGGLLGQETQYF

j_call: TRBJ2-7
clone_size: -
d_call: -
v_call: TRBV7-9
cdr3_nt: TGTGCCAGCAGCCTCCAGATTGTCCGGGACTTCAAATACGAGCAGTACTTC
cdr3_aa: CASSLQIVRDFKYEQYF

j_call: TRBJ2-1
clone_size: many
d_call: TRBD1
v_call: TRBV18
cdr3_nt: TGTGCCAGCTCTCAAACAGGGGGGAGCTACAATGAGCAGTTCTTC
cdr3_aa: CASSQTGGSYNEQFF

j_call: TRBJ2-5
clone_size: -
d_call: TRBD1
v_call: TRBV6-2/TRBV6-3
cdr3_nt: TGTGCCAGCAGCCCTCCGGGACAGGTGGTTTTATTGTACTTC
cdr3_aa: CASSPPGQVVLLYF

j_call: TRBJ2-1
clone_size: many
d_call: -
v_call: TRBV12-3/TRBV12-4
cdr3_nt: TGTGCCAGCAGCCTCCCGGGGGGCCATGAGCAGTTCTTC
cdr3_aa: CASSLPGGHEQFF

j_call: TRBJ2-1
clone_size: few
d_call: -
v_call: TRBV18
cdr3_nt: TGTGCCAGCTCACCTACCCGGGGGCCCAATGAGCAGTTCTTC
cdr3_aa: CASSPTRGPNEQFF

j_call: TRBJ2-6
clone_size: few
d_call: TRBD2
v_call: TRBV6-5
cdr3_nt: TGTGCCAGCAGTTCCGAGACTAGCGTACCATCTGGGGCCAACGTCCTGACTTTC
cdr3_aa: CASSSETSVPSGANVLTF

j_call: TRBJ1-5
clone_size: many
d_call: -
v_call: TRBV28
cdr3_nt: TGTGCCAGCTCCGGGGGAGGTCAGCCCCAGCATTTT
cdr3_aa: CASSGGGQPQHF

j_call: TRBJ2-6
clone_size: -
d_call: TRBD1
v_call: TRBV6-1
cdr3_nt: TGTGCCAGCAGTGGGGGACAGGGCTCTGGGGCCAACGTCCTGACTTTC
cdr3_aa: CASSGGQGSGANVLTF

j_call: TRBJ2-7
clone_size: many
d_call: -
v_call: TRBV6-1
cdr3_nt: TGTGCCAGCAGGAGCCAGGGGGGCTCCTACGAGCAGTACTTC
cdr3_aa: CASRSQGGSYEQYF

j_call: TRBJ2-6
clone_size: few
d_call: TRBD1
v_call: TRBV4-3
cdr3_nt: TGCGCCAGCAGCCCGACAGGGCAGCTCTCTGGGGCCAACGTCCTGACTTTC
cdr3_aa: CASSPTGQLSGANVLTF

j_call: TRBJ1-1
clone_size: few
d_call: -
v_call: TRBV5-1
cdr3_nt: TGCGCCAGCAGCTTGGCCGGTTCACTCCCTGAAGCTTTCTTT
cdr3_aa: CASSLAGSLPEAFF

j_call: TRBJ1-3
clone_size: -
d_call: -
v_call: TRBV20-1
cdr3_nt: TGCAGTGCTAGAGATCGGGGCAGGGGAAACACCATATATTTT
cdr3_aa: CSARDRGRGNTIYF

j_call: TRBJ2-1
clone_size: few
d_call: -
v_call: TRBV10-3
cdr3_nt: TGTGCCATCAGTGAGCAGGCGGTTGAGCAGTTCTTC
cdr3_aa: CAISEQAVEQFF

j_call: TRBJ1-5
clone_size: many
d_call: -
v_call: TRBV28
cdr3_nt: TGTGCCAGCAGCTTAAGGGGCGGTCAGCCCCAGCATTTT
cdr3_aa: CASSLRGGQPQHF